The 9 T cell receptor beta chains below all came from one sample that was sequenced in a study of blood T cell repertoires in COVID-19. Clones were read by immunoSEQ multiplex PCR, and TCRdb kept only the in-frame ones, dropping some. The sample contains over 120,000 clones, 80% of which appear only once. Sequencing input: peripheral blood. These TCRs come from a man between 65 and 79 years old who had recovered from COVID-19.

V gene TRBV27 combines with J gene TRBJ2-5; TRBD1 is a possible D gene (6 bases). CDR3 size: 13 residues. Trimming cost V 4 bases and J 2 bases, with 8 bases left between them. The germline V gene encodes CDR1 MNHEY and CDR2 SMNVEV (reference sequence). The CDR3 DNA sequence: TGTGCCAGCAGTTCGGACAGACAAGAGACCCAGTACTTC. This sequence encodes CASSSDRQETQYF.

This chain joins TRBV11-2 and TRBJ1-2; 7 nucleotides align to TRBD1. The CDR3 length is 16 residues. The V gene's germline CDR1 is SGHAT and CDR2 FQNNGV. The junction had 12 bases not matched to a gene; V was cut back by 5 bases and J by 3 bases. Written as DNA, the CDR3 is TGTGCCAGCAGCCCATCGACAGGGCCCAACGACTATGGCTACACCTTC. Translating it yields CASSPSTGPNDYGYTF.

This clone occurred a few times. The chain couples TRBV11-2 to TRBJ2-1, with D perhaps matching TRBD2 (6 bases). This CDR3 has 16 residues. Germline V gene sequence: CDR1 SGHAT, CDR2 FQNNGV. V gave up 2 bases and J gave up 8 bases, with 19 bases separating them. CDR3 region: CASSLWPVEGRHEQFF. In nucleotides, the CDR3 is TGTGCCAGCAGCTTATGGCCCGTGGAGGGCCGTCATGAGCAGTTCTTC.

The chain is built from TRBV7-2 and TRBJ1-1; 9 nucleotides line up with TRBD1. Losses at the gene ends were 5 bases for V and 8 bases for J; bases not matched to a gene: 3. The germline V gene has CDR1 SGHTA and CDR2 FQGNSA. The CDR3 spans 12 residues. The CDR3 protein is CASSVGQGEAFF. In nucleotides, the CDR3 is TGTGCCAGCAGCGTGGGACAGGGAGAAGCTTTCTTT.

In its sample, this clone was seen once. The chain has TRBV28 and TRBJ2-7; 7 bases line up with TRBD2. Germline values: CDR1 MDHEN, CDR2 SYDVKM. The V and J ends lost 7 bases and 1 base, in that order; junction bases with no gene match: 4. This CDR3 is built from 13 residues. The CDR3 here is CASKASGSYEQYF. DNA for the CDR3: TGTGCCAGCAAGGCTAGCGGATCCTACGAGCAGTACTTC.

This sequence joins TRBV7-9 and TRBJ2-7; D is perhaps TRBD2 (6 bases). The CDR3 is 15 amino acids. Trimming took 3 bases from V and 2 from J, leaving 14 bases between them. Germline CDR1 is SEHNR and CDR2 is FQNEAQ (reference sequence). DNA for the CDR3: TGTGCCAGCAGCTTGTCCCACGGGAGTACCTACGAGCAGTACTTC. Its protein product is CASSLSHGSTYEQYF.

The chain couples TRBV9 to TRBJ1-5; no definite D call. This CDR3 contains 14 residues. With 0 bases removed from V and 3 bases from J, the gap between germline ends came to 7 bases. CDR1 and CDR2 from the germline V gene are SGDLS and YYNGEE. CDR3 residues: CASSVGTVNQPQHF. The CDR3 coding sequence is TGTGCCAGCAGCGTAGGTACGGTCAATCAGCCCCAGCATTTT.

The chain carries TRBV13 and TRBJ2-3, with 7 bases identical to TRBD1. This CDR3 region has 15 residues. With V trimmed by 5 bases and J by 2 bases, 7 bases remained unmatched. Looked up from germline, CDR1 is PRHDT and CDR2 is FYEKMQ (reference sequence). DNA for the CDR3: TGTGCCAGCAGCATCCGGGACAGCAACACAGATACGCAGTATTTT. Its translation: CASSIRDSNTDTQYF.

The chain couples TRBV2 to TRBJ1-5; D might be TRBD1 (5 bases). V was shortened by 3 bases and J by 5 bases, with 8 bases between the two germline ends. This CDR3 contains 13 residues. The germline gives CDR1 SNHLY, CDR2 FYNNEI. The CDR3 protein is CASSEGLDQPQHF. In nucleotides, the CDR3 is TGTGCCAGCAGTGAGGGACTAGATCAGCCCCAGCATTTT.